A single sample is the source of the 25 T cell receptor beta chains below, sequenced in a study of regulatory T cells in long-lasting Graves disease. Noted time point: newly diagnosed GD, antithyroid drugs for less than 3 months. Construction of the TCR library relied on RNA isolated from PBMCs. iRepertoire HTBI primers and Arm-PCR of CDR3 regions built TCR beta libraries. TCRdb re-called the multiplex PCR reads with MiXCR, one entry per CDR3 protein. This sample carries hundreds of thousands of distinct CDR3 sequences, 16% of them seen once, and the ten largest clones take roughly 27%. These data were likewise used in another study, on T cells in Graves' hyperthyroidism and ophthalmopathy.

The material sequenced was peripheral blood mononuclear cells (PBMCs), taken at new diagnosis, from a patient treated with antithyroid drugs. The receptors derive from a man in his forties with Graves disease.

This clonotype was detected once. The junction shows a germline mismatch at one end, possibly a read error. The chain recombines TRBV18 with TRBJ2-7; D unresolved. This CDR3 region has 12 residues. Per the germline V gene, CDR1 is KGHSH and CDR2 is LQKENI. CDR3 amino acids: CASSPTTYGQYF. The CDR3 nucleotides are TGTGCCAGCTCACCCACTACCTACGGGCAGTACTTC.

J is TRBJ2-4 and V is TRBV7-6; maybe TRBD2 (5 bases). The CDR3 covers 17 residues. Germline loops: CDR1 SGHVS, CDR2 FNYEAQ. Trimming cost V 4 bases and J 2 bases, with 18 bases left between them. CDR3 DNA sequence: TGTGCCAGCAGCTCCCGGTTGGCGAGGGATTCCAAAAACATTCAGTACTTC. Translation: CASSSRLARDSKNIQYF.

A note on this clonotype: This may come from a read error, since a much larger clone is one base off. V is TRBV18 and J is TRBJ2-7; no reliable D call. Germline CDR1 and CDR2: KGHSH and LQKENI. This CDR3 has 12 amino acids. For the CDR3, the DNA is TGTGCCGGCTCACCGGACCTCTACGAGCAGTACTTC. Amino acids: CAGSPDLYEQYF.

This clonotype has at least ten counts. The chain combines TRBV30 with TRBJ2-4; 7 nucleotides line up with TRBD1. Germline V lookup: CDR1 GTSNPN, CDR2 SVGIG (reference sequence). V lost 2 bases and J lost 8; bases outside the gene matches: 15. CDR3 size: 16 residues. The CDR3 region is CAWSWGTALGVDIQYF. In nucleotides, the CDR3 is TGTGCCTGGAGTTGGGGGACAGCCCTGGGCGTTGACATTCAGTACTTC.

This rearrangement joins TRBV20-1 to TRBJ2-7; 10 bases line up with TRBD2. J gave up 4 bases and V 1 base, and 16 bases lay outside the gene matches. From germline, CDR1 is DFQATT and CDR2 SNEGSKA (reference sequence). The CDR3 sequence is 18 residues long. CDR3: CSARVVGLAGGLSYEQYF. The CDR3 DNA reads TGCAGTGCTAGAGTGGTCGGTTTAGCGGGGGGACTTTCGTACGAGCAGTACTTC.

The chain carries TRBV2 and TRBJ2-7; 8 bases align to TRBD2. The CDR3 spans 15 residues. With 6 bases clipped from V and 2 bases from J, the junction kept 9 bases outside the gene matches. Germline lookup yields CDR1 SNHLY and CDR2 FYNNEI. The CDR3 nucleotides are TGTGCCAGCAGCTCCTCCGGGACTAGTCCCTACGAGCAGTACTTC. It encodes CASSSSGTSPYEQYF. The entire variable domain, with the rest obtained from reference TRBV2 and TRBJ2-7, is as follows: EPEVTQTPSHQVTQMGQEVILRCVPISNHLYFYWYRQILGQKVEFLVSFYNNEISEKSEIFDDQFSVERPDGSNFTLKIRSTKLEDSAMYFCASSSSGTSPYEQYFGPGTRLTVT.

This clonotype was found a few times. The gene calls are TRBV6-1 and TRBJ1-5, with D possibly being TRBD1 (5 bases). This CDR3 comprises 14 residues. The germline CDR1 and CDR2 sequences are MNHNS and SASEGT. The V gene lost 4 bases and the J gene lost 7 bases, with 14 bases spanning the gap. The CDR3, as DNA: TGTGCCAGCAGTGCAAGTCGACAGTCCCAGCCCCAGCATTTT. Translated, it gives CASSASRQSQPQHF.

This clonotype has ten or more counts. The chain couples TRBV7-2 to TRBJ2-3, with TRBD1 identical over 9 bases. Germline loops: CDR1 SGHTA, CDR2 FQGNSA. The CDR3 length is 15 residues. The ends lost 6 bases at V and 0 bases at J; junction bases unmatched: 4. CDR3 nucleotide sequence: TGTGCCAGCAGACGGGACAGGGCTAGCACAGATACGCAGTATTTT. This codes for CASRRDRASTDTQYF.

The rearrangement uses TRBV3-1 and TRBJ2-7; tentative D call: TRBD2 (5 bases). This CDR3 comprises 14 residues. The V and J ends lost 5 bases and 1 base respectively, with 12 bases between them. Germline assignment: CDR1 LGHDT and CDR2 YNNKEL (reference sequence). In DNA form, the CDR3 reads TGTGCCAGCAGCGCAAATCGGGATTCCTACGAGCAGTACTTC. This translates into CASSANRDSYEQYF.

This clonotype was observed many times. V gene TRBV11-2 combines with J gene TRBJ1-1, with D unclear. CDR3 length: 11 amino acids. V was clipped by 7 bases and J by 3 bases, with 6 bases between them. The germline V gene has CDR1 SGHAT and CDR2 FQNNGV. CDR3 in amino acids: CASMSYTEAFF. CDR3 nucleotides: TGTGCCAGCATGAGCTACACTGAAGCTTTCTTT.

About this clonotype: Being one base from a much bigger clone, this may be a read error. The chain carries TRBV20-1 and TRBJ2-3, with 11 bases identical to TRBD2. The CDR3 covers 15 residues. V lost 4 bases to trimming and J lost 5 bases; unmatched junction nucleotides: 8. Germline CDR1 and CDR2: DFQATT and SNEGSKA (reference sequence). The CDR3 protein is CSAKAVSGGGDTQYF. In DNA, the CDR3 is TGCAGTGCTAAAGCAGTTAGCGGGGGGGGAGATACGCAGTATTTT.

There are many counts of this clonotype. J is TRBJ2-2 and V is TRBV20-1; D could derive from TRBD1 or TRBD2 (5 bases each). V was cut by 5 bases and J by 4 bases, with 11 bases left in between. In germline, CDR1 is DFQATT, CDR2 SNEGSKA (reference sequence). The CDR3 loop spans 13 amino acids. The CDR3 nucleotides read TGCAGTGCTCGACGGGACGTCACCGGGGAGCTGTTTTTT. This gives the protein CSARRDVTGELFF.

This clonotype was found many times. The rearrangement links TRBV2 to TRBJ2-1; 10 nucleotides line up with TRBD1. The V gene's germline CDR1 is SNHLY and CDR2 FYNNEI. The V and J ends lost 4 bases and 10 bases, in that order; junction bases with no gene match: 4. The CDR3 has 13 residues. The CDR3 protein is CASSGGQGTEQFF. In nucleotides, the CDR3 is TGTGCCAGCAGTGGGGGACAGGGGACCGAGCAGTTCTTC.

This clonotype was seen only a few times. The V call is TRBV9, the J call TRBJ2-3; a possible D gene is TRBD2 (6 bases). Germline CDR1 reads SGDLS; CDR2 reads YYNGEE. Trimming removed 0 bases at V and 3 bases at J, with 11 bases between. The CDR3 covers 15 residues. CDR3 loop: CASSVGRGPTDTQYF. In nucleotides, the CDR3 is TGTGCCAGCAGCGTAGGGCGGGGACCGACAGATACGCAGTATTTT.

The V gene is TRBV29-1, the J gene TRBJ2-3; 7 bases line up with TRBD1. Germline V gives CDR1 SQVTM, CDR2 ANQGSEA. There are 13 residues in the CDR3. V lost 4 bases and J lost 3; bases outside the gene matches: 4. The CDR3 DNA reads as TGCAGCGTTGCCCCGGGACAGACAGATACGCAGTATTTT. This encodes CSVAPGQTDTQYF.

The gene calls are TRBV18 and TRBJ2-1; weak D call: TRBD1 (5 bases). CDR3 size: 15 residues. The V end lost 3 bases, the J end lost 0 bases, and 9 bases lay between the germline ends. Germline V gene lookup returns CDR1 KGHSH and CDR2 LQKENI. The CDR3 nucleotides read TGTGCCAGCTCACCTCGTAGGGGCTCCTACAATGAGCAGTTCTTC. Translated: CASSPRRGSYNEQFF.

This clonotype appeared a single time. One end of the junction varies from germline; a read error may be responsible. This chain uses TRBV7-2 with TRBJ1-5; D gene uncertain. Germline V gives CDR1 SGHTA, CDR2 FQGNSA. The CDR3 contains 16 residues. The CDR3 here is CASSQDRRISNQPQHF. The CDR3 coding sequence is TGCGCCAGCAGCCAAGACCGCAGGATTAGCAATCAGCCCCAGCATTTT.

This clonotype was counted ten times or more. The genes are TRBV6-5 and TRBJ1-5; TRBD1 might be the D (5 bases). This CDR3 is 14 amino acids long. The ends were cut back, 4 bases at V and 7 bases at J, with 14 bases in the middle. CDR1 is MNHEY and CDR2 is SVGAGI in the germline V gene. CDR3: CASSSRGVGQPQHF. The CDR3 nucleotides are TGTGCCAGCAGTTCAAGGGGAGTGGGGCAGCCCCAGCATTTT.

This clonotype was picked up many times. The rearrangement links TRBV7-3 to TRBJ2-3; 10 bases are shared with TRBD2. The junction had 8 bases not matched to a gene; V was cut back by 5 bases and J by 0 bases. The CDR3 extends over 17 amino acids. The germline CDR1 and CDR2 sequences are SGHTA and FQGTGA. CDR3 in amino acids: CASSPRGAGGSTDTQYF. Written as DNA, the CDR3 is TGTGCCAGCAGCCCCCGCGGAGCGGGGGGGAGCACAGATACGCAGTATTTT.

This clonotype has more than one count but fewer than ten. A much larger clone lies a single base off, so this may be a read error. Here the CDR3 DNA reads TGTGCCAGCAGCCCGACGGTCGCGTCCAATGAGCAGTCCTTC. This sequence encodes CASSPTVASNEQSF. The chain carries TRBV3-1 and TRBJ2-1; D ambiguous. This CDR3 spans 14 amino acids. Germline CDR1 reads LGHDT; CDR2 reads YNNKEL (reference sequence).

This clonotype appeared a few times. The chain couples TRBV28 to TRBJ1-2; 8 nucleotides align to TRBD1. Looked up from germline, CDR1 is MDHEN and CDR2 is SYDVKM. After removal of 5 bases from V and 7 bases from J, the junction contained 6 bases not matched to a gene. The CDR3 loop spans 13 amino acids. In DNA, the CDR3 is TGTGCCAGCAGTACAGGACAGGGCCCTGGCTACACCTTC. Translating gives CASSTGQGPGYTF.

This clonotype was seen ten or more times. The chain is built from TRBV12-3 or TRBV12-4 and TRBJ2-7; TRBD1 matches at 8 bases. The CDR3 spans 14 residues. With V trimmed by 3 bases and J by 5 bases, 6 bases remained unmatched. CDR3 coding DNA: TGTGCCAGCAGTTTCACTGACAGGGGACACGAGCAGTACTTC. Its translation: CASSFTDRGHEQYF.

The chain recombines TRBV4-1 with TRBJ1-5, with D possibly matching TRBD1 (6 bases). CDR1 and CDR2 from the germline V gene are MGHRA and YSYEKL. CDR3 length: 19 amino acids. The V and J ends lost 3 bases and 0 bases respectively, with 21 bases between them. CDR3 in amino acids: CASSQKEAPRGPSNQPQHF. CDR3 bases: TGCGCCAGCAGCCAGAAAGAAGCCCCCAGGGGCCCTAGCAATCAGCCCCAGCATTTT.

This clonotype has a count of ten or more. This sequence joins TRBV5-1 and TRBJ1-5; no clear D. There are 14 residues in the CDR3. V was shortened by 1 base and J by 5 bases, with 10 bases between the two germline ends. Looked up from germline, CDR1 is SGHRS and CDR2 is YFSETQ. CDR3 nucleotides: TGCGCCAGCAGCTTGTCATTCGAGGATCAGCCCCAGCATTTT. Translated: CASSLSFEDQPQHF.

The V gene is TRBV19, the J gene TRBJ2-2; D may correspond to TRBD1 or TRBD2 (6 bases each). V was cut by 6 bases and J by 5 bases, with 13 bases left in between. The CDR3 contains 14 residues. Germline V gene lookup returns CDR1 LNHDA and CDR2 SQIVND (reference sequence). CDR3 DNA: TGTGCCAGTAGACCGACAGGAGGGACCGGGGAGCTGTTTTTT. The encoded protein is CASRPTGGTGELFF. Drawing the rest from reference TRBV19 and TRBJ2-2, the complete variable domain is DGGITQSPKYLFRKEGQNVTLSCEQNLNHDAMYWYRQDPGQGLRLIYYSQIVNDFQKGDIAEGYSVSREKKESFPLTVTSAQKNPTAFYLCASRPTGGTGELFFGEGSRLTVL.